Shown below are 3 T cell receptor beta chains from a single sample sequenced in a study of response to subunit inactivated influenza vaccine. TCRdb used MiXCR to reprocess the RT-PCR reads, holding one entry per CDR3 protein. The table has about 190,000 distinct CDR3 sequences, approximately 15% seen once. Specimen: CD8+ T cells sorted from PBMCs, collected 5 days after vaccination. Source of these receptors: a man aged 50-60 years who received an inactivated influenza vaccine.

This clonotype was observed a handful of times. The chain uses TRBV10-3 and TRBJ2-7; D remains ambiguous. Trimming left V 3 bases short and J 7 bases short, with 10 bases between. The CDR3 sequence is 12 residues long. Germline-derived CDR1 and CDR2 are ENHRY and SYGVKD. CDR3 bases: TGTGCCATCAGTGAAACCGGATATGAGCAGTACTTC. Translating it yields CAISETGYEQYF.

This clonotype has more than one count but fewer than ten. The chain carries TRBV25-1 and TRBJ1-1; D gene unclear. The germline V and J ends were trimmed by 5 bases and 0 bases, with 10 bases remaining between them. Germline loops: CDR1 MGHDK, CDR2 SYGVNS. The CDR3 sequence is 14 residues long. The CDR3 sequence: CASSSEPMNTEAFF. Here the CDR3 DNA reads TGTGCCAGCAGTTCTGAACCCATGAACACTGAAGCTTTCTTT.

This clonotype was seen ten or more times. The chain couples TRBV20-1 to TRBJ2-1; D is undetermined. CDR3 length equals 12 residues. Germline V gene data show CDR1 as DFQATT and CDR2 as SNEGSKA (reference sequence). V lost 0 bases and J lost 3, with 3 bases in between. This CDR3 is CSARDHYNEQFF. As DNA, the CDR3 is TGCAGTGCTAGAGATCACTACAATGAGCAGTTCTTC.